Following are 26 T cell receptor beta chains from one sample sequenced in a study of blood T cells in healthy people across ages. Primed by a sample-barcoded 5' primer and a J-beta primer mix, a second PCR proceeded for about 7 to 11 cycles. MiXCR, applied by TCRdb to the 5' RACE reads, yields one record per CDR3 protein. Altogether around 820,000 distinct CDR3 sequences are present, 25% being singletons, with the ten largest covering 3% to 4%. These data were also reused for a study on T cells of mothers and their children.

The sequenced material came from blood. The receptor set was obtained from a boy aged 5-17 years in good health.

This clonotype was observed a few times. The chain recombines TRBV7-9 with TRBJ2-5; D is ambiguous. Looked up from germline, CDR1 is SEHNR and CDR2 is FQNEAQ (reference sequence). This CDR3 has 15 residues. V was clipped by 0 bases and J by 1 base, with 9 bases between them. The CDR3 here is CASSLAAGPQETQYF. CDR3 nucleotides: TGTGCCAGCAGCTTAGCGGCCGGTCCCCAAGAGACCCAGTACTTC.

The genes are TRBV6-2 or TRBV6-3 and TRBJ2-3; 13 bases fit TRBD2. V gave up 2 bases and J gave up 4 bases; unmatched junction bases: 6. The CDR3 sequence is 17 residues long. Germline V lookup: CDR1 MNHEY, CDR2 SVGEGT. In nucleotides, the CDR3 is TGTGCCAGCAGTTACAGGACTAGCGGGAGTATCGCAGATACGCAGTATTTT. This sequence encodes CASSYRTSGSIADTQYF.

Worth noting for this clonotype: At one of its ends the junction is not consistent with the germline gene, which may arise from a read error. The chain is built from TRBV28 and TRBJ2-5, with D hard to call. Germline lookup yields CDR1 MDHEN and CDR2 SYDVKM. CDR3 length: 12 amino acids. CDR3 nucleotides: TGTGCCAGCAGCCTTGACTCGGAGACCCGGTACTTC. Protein: CASSLDSETRYF.

This clonotype was observed a few times. The rearrangement uses TRBV20-1 and TRBJ2-3, with D tentatively TRBD1 (5 bases). V lost 2 bases, J lost 0 bases, and 9 bases lay in between. The CDR3 is 14 amino acids. Germline loops: CDR1 DFQATT, CDR2 SNEGSKA (reference sequence). The CDR3 here is CSARWGGSTDTQYF. The CDR3, as DNA: TGCAGTGCTAGATGGGGCGGAAGCACAGATACGCAGTATTTT.

This clonotype was seen a few times. The gene calls are TRBV27 and TRBJ2-6; D not resolved. Germline-derived CDR1 and CDR2 are MNHEY and SMNVEV (reference sequence). CDR3 length equals 12 residues. Deletions cut 7 bases from V and 3 bases from J, with 4 bases between. Here the CDR3 DNA reads TGTGCCAGCATGGGTGGGGCCAACGTCCTGACTTTC. Its translation is CASMGGANVLTF. The full variable domain, rest sourced from reference TRBV27 and TRBJ2-6, is EAQVTQNPRYLITVTGKKLTVTCSQNMNHEYMSWYRQDPGLGLRQIYYSMNVEVTDKGDVPEGYKVSRKEKRNFPLILESPSPNQTSLYFCASMGGANVLTFGAGSRLTVL.

V is TRBV5-1 and J is TRBJ2-1; D unresolved. This CDR3 has 15 amino acids. V shed 3 bases and J shed 0 bases, with 10 bases lying between them. The germline V gene has CDR1 SGHRS and CDR2 YFSETQ. CDR3 sequence (DNA): TGCGCCAGCAGCTCCGCCCTGAGCTCCTACAATGAGCAGTTCTTC. Protein product: CASSSALSSYNEQFF.

The table lists this clonotype with a few counts. The rearrangement links TRBV2 to TRBJ1-3; TRBD1 aligns across 10 bases. The CDR3 has 16 residues. Trimming cost V 5 bases and J 0 bases; bases outside gene matches: 4. CDR1 and CDR2 (germline): SNHLY, FYNNEI. The CDR3: CASSKDRGTSGNTIYF. The CDR3 coding sequence is TGTGCCAGCAGTAAGGACAGGGGGACCTCTGGAAACACCATATATTTT.

Comment on this clonotype: The CDR3 ends on some other residue instead of the conserved phenylalanine or tryptophan, so this is likely a read error. As DNA, the CDR3 is TGTGCCAGCAGTACGGGACTAGGAAACATTCAGTACCTC. It translates to CASSTGLGNIQYL. The genes are TRBV7-3 and TRBJ2-4, with 8 positions matching TRBD2. CDR1 is SGHTA, CDR2 FQGTGA, per germline. This CDR3 has 13 residues. Trimming cost V 6 bases and J 6 bases; bases outside gene matches: 4.

As for this clonotype: Germline and junction disagree at one end, which may indicate a read error. The chain employs TRBV6-2 or TRBV6-3 and TRBJ1-2; 9 bases are shared with TRBD1. Germline V gene lookup returns CDR1 MNHEY and CDR2 SVGEGT. The CDR3 loop spans 15 amino acids. This CDR3 reads CASSPGQGLNYGYTF. The DNA for the CDR3 is TGTGCCAGCAGCCCAGGACAGGGGCTGAACTACGGCTACACCTTC.

This clonotype was found many times. CDR3 amino acids: CASSPGQQETQYF. CDR3 coding DNA: TGTGCCAGCTCACCGGGACAGCAAGAGACCCAGTACTTC. The chain carries TRBV18 and TRBJ2-5, with TRBD1 matching over 7 bases. CDR1 is KGHSH and CDR2 is LQKENI in the germline V gene. This CDR3 contains 13 residues. The J segment lost 2 bases and the V segment lost 3 bases, leaving 0 bases of the junction unmatched.

The J gene is TRBJ1-5, the V gene TRBV12-3 or TRBV12-4, with D uncertain. This CDR3 is 13 amino acids long. The V end lost 5 bases, the J end lost 1 base, and 6 bases lay between the germline ends. The CDR3 protein is CASSVLSNQPQHF. CDR3 in DNA: TGTGCCAGCAGTGTTCTCAGCAATCAGCCCCAGCATTTT.

The chain employs TRBV19 and TRBJ1-1; D call uncertain. Trimming took 9 bases from V and 5 from J, leaving 22 bases between them. The length of the CDR3 is 15 residues. The germline V gene has CDR1 LNHDA and CDR2 SQIVND (reference sequence). For the CDR3, the DNA is TGTGCCAGCCGGACGGACGGTACAACAGTGACTGAAGCTTTCTTT. Its protein product is CASRTDGTTVTEAFF. Full variable domain (missing parts from reference TRBV19 and TRBJ1-1): DGGITQSPKYLFRKEGQNVTLSCEQNLNHDAMYWYRQDPGQGLRLIYYSQIVNDFQKGDIAEGYSVSREKKESFPLTVTSAQKNPTAFYLCASRTDGTTVTEAFFGQGTRLTVV.

This clonotype occurred many times. V is TRBV14 and J is TRBJ2-3, with 10 bases identical to TRBD2. Germline values: CDR1 SGHDN, CDR2 FVKESK. This CDR3 spans 14 amino acids. Unmatched junction bases numbered 2, after V lost 4 bases and J lost 4 bases. The CDR3 reads CASSLGTSADTQYF. The CDR3 region has the DNA TGTGCCAGCAGCCTCGGGACTAGCGCAGATACGCAGTATTTT.

This clonotype came up a few times. The V and J genes are TRBV5-6 and TRBJ2-1; D is unresolved. Germline assignment: CDR1 SGHDT and CDR2 YYEEEE. CDR3 size: 14 residues. V was pared by 2 bases and J by 0 bases, with 6 bases between. DNA of the CDR3: TGTGCCAGCAGCTTTCCCAGCTCCTACAATGAGCAGTTCTTC. It encodes CASSFPSSYNEQFF.

V gene TRBV4-3 combines with J gene TRBJ1-2; 7 bases are shared with TRBD1. The CDR3 is made up of 14 amino acids. V was pared by 1 base and J by 4 bases, with 3 bases of the junction left unmatched. Germline CDR1 LGHNA, CDR2 YSLEER. DNA of the CDR3: TGCGCCAGCAGCCAAGGAGGGGGCGGCTATGGCTACACCTTC. Protein product: CASSQGGGGYGYTF.

The chain uses TRBV9 and TRBJ2-5; the match to TRBD2 covers 8 bases. The CDR3 covers 15 residues. Germline CDR1 and CDR2: SGDLS and YYNGEE. The V gene end was trimmed by 3 bases and the J gene end by 7 bases; junction bases not matched to a gene: 11. For the CDR3, the DNA is TGTGCCAGCAGCGGAGTGGGACTAGGAGCCGGGACCCAGTACTTC. Translation: CASSGVGLGAGTQYF.

This rearrangement joins TRBV15 to TRBJ2-3; 12 positions match TRBD2. The CDR3 totals 15 residues. CDR1 and CDR2 from the germline V gene are LNHNV and YYDKDF (reference sequence). V shed 6 bases, J shed 1 base, and the junction held 2 bases outside the gene matches. CDR3 DNA: TGTGCCACCAGGCGACTAGCGGGGGGCACAGATACGCAGTATTTT. Residues: CATRRLAGGTDTQYF. Supplemented by reference TRBV15 and TRBJ2-3, the full variable domain reads DAMVIQNPRYQVTQFGKPVTLSCSQTLNHNVMYWYQQKSSQAPKLLFHYYDKDFNNEADTPDNFQSRRPNTSFCFLDIRSPGLGDTAMYLCATRRLAGGTDTQYFGPGTRLTVL.

The rearrangement links TRBV12-3 or TRBV12-4 to TRBJ1-4; the D is unclear. The CDR3 contains 14 residues. The V end lost 9 bases, the J end lost 0 bases, and 11 bases lay between the germline ends. CDR3 residues: CASKQLATNEKLFF. DNA of the CDR3: TGTGCCAGTAAACAGCTCGCAACTAATGAAAAACTGTTTTTT.

This clonotype was seen more than once but under ten times. The CDR3 loop reads CASSYSRQGNYEQYF. The CDR3, as DNA: TGTGCCAGCAGTTACTCGAGACAGGGAAACTACGAGCAGTACTTC. The chain employs TRBV6-5 and TRBJ2-7; 7 nucleotides line up with TRBD1. V was clipped by 0 bases and J by 3 bases; unmatched bases: 5. This CDR3 contains 15 residues. Germline V gene sequence: CDR1 MNHEY, CDR2 SVGAGI.

The genes are TRBV6-5 and TRBJ1-4; D not certain. This CDR3 is built from 15 residues. V dropped 7 bases and J dropped 5 bases, with 17 bases sitting between them. From germline, CDR1 is MNHEY and CDR2 SVGAGI. CDR3 amino acids: CASTLQGGKNEKLFF. The CDR3 DNA follows: TGTGCCAGCACCCTACAAGGAGGGAAGAATGAAAAACTGTTTTTT.

This clonotype was counted a few times. This chain joins TRBV14 and TRBJ2-2, with 8 bases matching TRBD2. Germline V gene sequence: CDR1 SGHDN, CDR2 FVKESK. J gave up 0 bases and V 4 bases, and 13 bases lay outside the gene matches. This CDR3 contains 19 residues. Here the CDR3 DNA reads TGTGCCAGCAGCCCCTCTTTCGGTAGCGGGGATACGAACACCGGGGAGCTGTTTTTT. It is translated as CASSPSFGSGDTNTGELFF. The complete variable domain, with remaining parts taken from reference TRBV14 and TRBJ2-2, reads EAGVTQFPSHSVIEKGQTVTLRCDPISGHDNLYWYRRVMGKEIKFLLHFVKESKQDESGMPNNRFLAERTGGTYSTLKVQPAELEDSGVYFCASSPSFGSGDTNTGELFFGEGSRLTVL.

The J gene is TRBJ1-2, the V gene TRBV6-5; unclear D gene. Trimming took off 1 base at V and 6 bases at J, with 15 bases between the two ends. Germline V gene data show CDR1 as MNHEY and CDR2 as SVGAGI. The CDR3 has 15 amino acids. The CDR3 DNA follows: TGTGCCAGCAGTTACTGGACCGACTCCGGCGATGGCTACACCTTC. Translation gives CASSYWTDSGDGYTF.

The chain's CDR3 is CASSQDKSEGSKLFF. For the CDR3, the DNA is TGCGCCAGCAGCCAAGATAAATCTGAGGGGAGCAAACTGTTTTTT. J is TRBJ1-4 and V is TRBV4-3; D might be TRBD1 (5 bases). V lost 0 bases and J 11 bases, leaving 16 bases between the germline ends. Germline CDR1 and CDR2: LGHNA and YSLEER. CDR3 length equals 15 residues.

The genes are TRBV29-1 and TRBJ2-1, with D hard to call. The CDR3 contains 13 residues. V was pared by 0 bases and J by 4 bases, with 7 bases between. Germline CDR1 and CDR2: SQVTM and ANQGSEA. The CDR3: CSVEELGYNEQFF. Written as DNA, the CDR3 is TGCAGCGTTGAAGAGCTGGGATACAATGAGCAGTTCTTC.

The rearrangement joins TRBV7-9 to TRBJ1-1; 7 nucleotides match TRBD1. The CDR3 runs 15 residues. With 2 bases clipped from V and 3 bases from J, the junction kept 6 bases outside the gene matches. Per germline, CDR1 SEHNR and CDR2 FQNEAQ (reference sequence). The CDR3 here is CASSLYEGAYTEAFF. DNA for the CDR3: TGTGCCAGCAGCTTATATGAGGGGGCTTACACTGAAGCTTTCTTT.

With regard to this clonotype: A single base separates this from a much larger clone, so it may be a read error. This rearrangement joins TRBV20-1 to TRBJ2-2; 8 positions match TRBD2. This CDR3 region has 18 residues. The germline gives CDR1 DFQATT, CDR2 SNEGSKA (reference sequence). Unmatched junction bases numbered 12, after V lost 0 bases and J lost 3 bases. The CDR3 coding sequence is TGCAGTGCTAGAGATGGCATCCGCGGGGGGACCGACACCGGGGAGCTGTTTTTT. It is translated as CSARDGIRGGTDTGELFF.